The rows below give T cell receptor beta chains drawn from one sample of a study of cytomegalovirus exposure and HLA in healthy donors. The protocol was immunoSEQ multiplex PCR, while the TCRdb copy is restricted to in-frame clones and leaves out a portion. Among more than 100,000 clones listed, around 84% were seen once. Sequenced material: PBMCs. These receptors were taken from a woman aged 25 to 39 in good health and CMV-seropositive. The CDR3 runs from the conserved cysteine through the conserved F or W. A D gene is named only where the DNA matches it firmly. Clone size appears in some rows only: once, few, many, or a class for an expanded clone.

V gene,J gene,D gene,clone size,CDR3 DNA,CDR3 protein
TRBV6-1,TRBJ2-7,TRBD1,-,TGTGCCAGCAGTGCACGGACAGGACCCTACGAGCAGTACTTC,CASSARTGPYEQYF
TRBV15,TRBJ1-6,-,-,TGTGCCACCAGTCGGAACAGGGACGAATTAGTCCTCCACTTT,CATSRNRDELVLHF
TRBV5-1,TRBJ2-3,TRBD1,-,TGCGCCAGCAGCTTGGAGGGGGCGCACGTGCCCAGGTATTTT,CASSLEGAHVPRYF
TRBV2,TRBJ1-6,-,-,TGTGCCAGCAGATCGCAGGTTAATAATTCACCCCTCCACTTT,CASRSQVNNSPLHF
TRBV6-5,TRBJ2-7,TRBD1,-,TGTGCCAGCAGTCACGGACAGGCCTACGAGCAGTACTTC,CASSHGQAYEQYF
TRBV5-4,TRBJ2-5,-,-,TGTGCCAGCAGCTTGGAGGCAGGGCAAGAGACCCAGTACTTC,CASSLEAGQETQYF
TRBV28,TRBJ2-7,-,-,TGTGCCAGCAGTTTACGGGGTCACGAGCAGTACTTC,CASSLRGHEQYF
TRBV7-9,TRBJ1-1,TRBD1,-,TGTTCCAGCAGCTTCCCGCAGGGGGTGACTGAAGCTTTCTTT,CSSSFPQGVTEAFF
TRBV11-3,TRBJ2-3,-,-,TGTGCCAGCAGCCAAGAGGCCACAGATACGCAGTATTTT,CASSQEATDTQYF
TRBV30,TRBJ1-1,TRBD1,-,TGTGCCTGGACCAAAACCGGGACAGTGAACACTGAAGCTTTCTTT,CAWTKTGTVNTEAFF
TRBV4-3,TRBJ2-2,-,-,TGCGCCAGCAGCCAAGTTATTTTGTTGCGTCAGGGGCCAAAATCCTTATACGGGGAGCTGTTTTTT,CASSQVILLRQGPKSLYGELFF
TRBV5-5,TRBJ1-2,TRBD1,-,TGTGCCAGCAGCTTGTTTGGGACAGGGGGCGGAGGCTACACCTTC,CASSLFGTGGGGYTF
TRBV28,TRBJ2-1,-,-,TGTGCCAGCGCCCTCCCTAGCTCCTACAATGAGCAGTTCTTC,CASALPSSYNEQFF
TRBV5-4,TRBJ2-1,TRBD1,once,TGTGCCAGCAGCTTGGCAACAGGGGGTGTTGGCAATGAGCAGTTCTTC,CASSLATGGVGNEQFF
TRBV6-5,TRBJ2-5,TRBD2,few,TGTGCCAGCGGAAGCGGGGCGCCCGGGGAGACCCAGTACTTC,CASGSGAPGETQYF
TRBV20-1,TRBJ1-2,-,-,TGCAGTGCTAGCCAGAATGGCTACACCTTC,CSASQNGYTF
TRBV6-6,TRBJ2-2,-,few,TGTGCCAGCAGTGAGGGAGGACGGGAGCTGTTTTTT,CASSEGGRELFF
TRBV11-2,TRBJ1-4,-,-,TGTGCCAGCAGCCACACCAGGGGTATTGGGGAAAAACTGTTTTTT,CASSHTRGIGEKLFF
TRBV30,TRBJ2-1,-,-,TGTGCCTGGAGTGTAAGAGGGGCAGGGGATGAGCAGTTCTTC,CAWSVRGAGDEQFF
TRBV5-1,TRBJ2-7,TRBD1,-,TGCGCCAGCAGCCCCAGGACAGGGGCCTCCCCCGAGCAGTACTTC,CASSPRTGASPEQYF
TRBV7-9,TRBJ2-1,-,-,TGTTCCAGCAGTCCAGACCAGGCTGAGCAGTTCTTC,CSSSPDQAEQFF
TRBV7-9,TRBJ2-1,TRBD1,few,TGTGCCAGCAGCTTAGACGTTCTAGACAGGGGGAGATACAATGAGCAGTTCTTC,CASSLDVLDRGRYNEQFF
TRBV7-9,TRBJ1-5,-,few,TGTGCCAGCAGCTCTAGTAGGGGGAGAGGGGCCGGGCAGCCCCAGCATTTT,CASSSSRGRGAGQPQHF
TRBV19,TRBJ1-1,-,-,TGTGCCAGTAGTATATTTAGGGGAGCGGGAAACACTGAAGCTTTCTTT,CASSIFRGAGNTEAFF
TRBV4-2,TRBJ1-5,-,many,TGTGCCAGCAGCCAAGGGCCGGGAGTGACCCAGCATTTT,CASSQGPGVTQHF
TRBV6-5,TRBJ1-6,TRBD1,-,TGTGCCAGCAGCCGCGGGACAGGGGGCTCTTCACCCCTCCACTTT,CASSRGTGGSSPLHF
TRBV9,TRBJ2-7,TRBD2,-,TGTGCCAGCAGCGTAGCCGCGGGGGACCCTTACGAGCAGTACTTC,CASSVAAGDPYEQYF
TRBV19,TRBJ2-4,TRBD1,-,TGTGCCAGTAGCCAATCAGGGGGCTGGTCTCTCGAGTACTTC,CASSQSGGWSLEYF
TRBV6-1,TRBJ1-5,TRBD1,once,TGTGCCAGCAGTGGAGGACAGGTCGGCAATCAGCCCCAGCATTTT,CASSGGQVGNQPQHF
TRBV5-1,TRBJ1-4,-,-,TGCGCCAGCAGCGGGCAAAATGAAAAACTGTTTTTT,CASSGQNEKLFF
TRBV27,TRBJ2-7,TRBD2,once,TGTGCCAGCAGTTTGTTTAGCGGGGGGGCTTACGAGCAGTACTTC,CASSLFSGGAYEQYF
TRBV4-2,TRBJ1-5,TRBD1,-,TGTGCCAGCAGCCAAGCCGACAGGGGATCGGGTCAGCCCCAGCATTTT,CASSQADRGSGQPQHF
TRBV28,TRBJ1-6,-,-,TGTGCCAGCAGGCTAAGGACAGTTTCACCCCTCCACTTT,CASRLRTVSPLHF
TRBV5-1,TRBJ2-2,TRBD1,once,TGCGCCAGCAGCCTAGGACAGGGGGCGGCCGGGGAGCTGTTTTTT,CASSLGQGAAGELFF
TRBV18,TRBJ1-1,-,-,TGTGCCAGCTCACCACTGGGGAAGCGGGACACTGAAGCTTTCTTT,CASSPLGKRDTEAFF
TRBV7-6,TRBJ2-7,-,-,TGTGCCAGCAGCCCCACCGGGGGCTACGAGCAGTACTTC,CASSPTGGYEQYF
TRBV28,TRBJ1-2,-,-,TGTGCCAGCAGTCCCGCCCTAACAGGAGCCATTAACTATGGCTACACCTTC,CASSPALTGAINYGYTF
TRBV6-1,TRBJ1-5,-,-,TGTGCCAGCAGTGAAAGAGGCAGTTATCAGCCCCAGCATTTT,CASSERGSYQPQHF
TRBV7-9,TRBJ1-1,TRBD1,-,TGTGCCAGCAGCTTAAGTGGAGGGACAGTCGATGAAGCTTTCTTT,CASSLSGGTVDEAFF
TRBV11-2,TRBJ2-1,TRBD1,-,TGTGCCAGCAGCTCTTATAGGCCTAGGGGGCCTTTTCAGTTCTTC,CASSSYRPRGPFQFF
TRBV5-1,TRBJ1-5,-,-,TGCGCCAGCAGCCCCGACAGTAGCAATCAGCCCCAGCATTTT,CASSPDSSNQPQHF
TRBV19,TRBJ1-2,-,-,TGTGCCAGTAGGCAGCAGGGGTGGGATGGCTACACCTTC,CASRQQGWDGYTF
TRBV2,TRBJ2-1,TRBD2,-,TGTGCCAGCATTCGGGGGGAGCGGCACAATGAGCAGTTCTTC,CASIRGERHNEQFF
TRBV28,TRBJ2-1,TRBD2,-,TGTGCCAGCAGTCCCGGGACTACGAGCAATGAGCAGTTCTTC,CASSPGTTSNEQFF